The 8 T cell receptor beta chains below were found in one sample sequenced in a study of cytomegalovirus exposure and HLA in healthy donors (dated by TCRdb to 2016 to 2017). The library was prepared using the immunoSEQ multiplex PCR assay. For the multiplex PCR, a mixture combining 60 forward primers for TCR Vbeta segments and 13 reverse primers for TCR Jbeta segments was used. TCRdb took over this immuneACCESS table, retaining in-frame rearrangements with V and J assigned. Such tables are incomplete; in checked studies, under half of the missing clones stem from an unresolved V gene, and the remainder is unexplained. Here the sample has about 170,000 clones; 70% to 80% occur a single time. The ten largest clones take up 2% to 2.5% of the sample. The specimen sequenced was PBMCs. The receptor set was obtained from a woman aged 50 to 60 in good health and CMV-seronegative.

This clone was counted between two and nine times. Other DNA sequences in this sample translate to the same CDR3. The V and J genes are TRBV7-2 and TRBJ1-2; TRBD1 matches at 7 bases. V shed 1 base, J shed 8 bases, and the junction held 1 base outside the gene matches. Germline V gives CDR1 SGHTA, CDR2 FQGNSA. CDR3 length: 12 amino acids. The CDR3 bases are TGTGCCAGCAGCTTAGTAGGGGGCGGCTACACCTTC. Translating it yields CASSLVGGGYTF.

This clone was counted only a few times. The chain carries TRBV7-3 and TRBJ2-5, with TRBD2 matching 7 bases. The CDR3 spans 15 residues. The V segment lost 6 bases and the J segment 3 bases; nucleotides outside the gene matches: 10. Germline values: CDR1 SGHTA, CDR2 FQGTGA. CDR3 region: CASSSGAGREETQYF. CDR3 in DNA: TGTGCCAGCAGTTCTGGGGCGGGGAGGGAAGAGACCCAGTACTTC.

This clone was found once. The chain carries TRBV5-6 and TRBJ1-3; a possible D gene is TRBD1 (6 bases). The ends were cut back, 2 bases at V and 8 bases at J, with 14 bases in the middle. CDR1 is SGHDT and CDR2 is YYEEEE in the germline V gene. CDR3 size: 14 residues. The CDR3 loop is CASSLSGARHTIYF. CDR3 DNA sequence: TGTGCCAGCAGCTTATCAGGGGCCCGGCACACCATATATTTT. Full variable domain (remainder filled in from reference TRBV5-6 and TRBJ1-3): DAGVTQSPTHLIKTRGQQVTLRCSPKSGHDTVSWYQQALGQGPQFIFQYYEEEERQRGNFPDRFSGHQFPNYSSELNVNALLLGDSALYLCASSLSGARHTIYFGEGSWLTVV.

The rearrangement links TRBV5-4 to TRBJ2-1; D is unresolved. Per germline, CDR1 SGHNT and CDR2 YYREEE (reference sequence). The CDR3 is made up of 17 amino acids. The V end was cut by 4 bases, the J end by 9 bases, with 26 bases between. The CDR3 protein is CASSPRVSLVSRSEQFF. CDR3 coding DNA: TGTGCCAGCAGCCCTCGCGTTAGTCTGGTATCGAGGAGTGAGCAGTTCTTC.

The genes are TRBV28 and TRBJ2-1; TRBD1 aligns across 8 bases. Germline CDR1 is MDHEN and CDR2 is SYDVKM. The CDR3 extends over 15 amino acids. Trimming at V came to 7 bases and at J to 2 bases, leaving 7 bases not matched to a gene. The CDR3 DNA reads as TGTGCCAGCATCAGGGACAGGCTGGCCTACAATGAGCAGTTCTTC. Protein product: CASIRDRLAYNEQFF.

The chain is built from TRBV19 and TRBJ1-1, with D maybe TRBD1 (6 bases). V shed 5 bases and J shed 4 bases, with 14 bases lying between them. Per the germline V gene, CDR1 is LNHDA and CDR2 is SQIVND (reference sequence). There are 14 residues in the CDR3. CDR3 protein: CASSLYREGTEAFF. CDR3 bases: TGTGCCAGTAGTTTGTACAGGGAGGGCACTGAAGCTTTCTTT.

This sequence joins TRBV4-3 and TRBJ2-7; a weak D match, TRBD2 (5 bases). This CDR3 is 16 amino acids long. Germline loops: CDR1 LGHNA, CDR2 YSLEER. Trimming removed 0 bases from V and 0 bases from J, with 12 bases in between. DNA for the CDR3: TGCGCCAGCAGCCAAGAAAGGACCGGGATCTCCTACGAGCAGTACTTC. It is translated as CASSQERTGISYEQYF.

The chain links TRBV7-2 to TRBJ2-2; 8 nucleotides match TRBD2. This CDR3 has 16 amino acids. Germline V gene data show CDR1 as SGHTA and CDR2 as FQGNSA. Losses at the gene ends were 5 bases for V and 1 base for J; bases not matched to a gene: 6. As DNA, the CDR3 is TGTGCCAGCAGCATACGGACTAGCAGGAACACCGGGGAGCTGTTTTTT. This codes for CASSIRTSRNTGELFF.